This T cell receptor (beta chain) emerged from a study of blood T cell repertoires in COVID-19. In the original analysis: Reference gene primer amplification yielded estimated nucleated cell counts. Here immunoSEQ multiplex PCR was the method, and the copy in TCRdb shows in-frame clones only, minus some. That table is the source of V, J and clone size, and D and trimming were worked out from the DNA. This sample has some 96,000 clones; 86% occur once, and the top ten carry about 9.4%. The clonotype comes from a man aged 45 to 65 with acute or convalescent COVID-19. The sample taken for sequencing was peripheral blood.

The CDR3 DNA is TGTGCCATCAGAAGAACAGGCATGAACACCGGGGAGCTGTTTTTT. Translated, it gives CAIRRTGMNTGELFF. The chain couples TRBV10-3 to TRBJ2-2, with D perhaps matching TRBD1 (5 bases). With 6 bases removed from V and 1 base from J, the gap between germline ends came to 12 bases. This CDR3 contains 15 residues. CDR1 and CDR2 (germline): ENHRY, SYGVKD.